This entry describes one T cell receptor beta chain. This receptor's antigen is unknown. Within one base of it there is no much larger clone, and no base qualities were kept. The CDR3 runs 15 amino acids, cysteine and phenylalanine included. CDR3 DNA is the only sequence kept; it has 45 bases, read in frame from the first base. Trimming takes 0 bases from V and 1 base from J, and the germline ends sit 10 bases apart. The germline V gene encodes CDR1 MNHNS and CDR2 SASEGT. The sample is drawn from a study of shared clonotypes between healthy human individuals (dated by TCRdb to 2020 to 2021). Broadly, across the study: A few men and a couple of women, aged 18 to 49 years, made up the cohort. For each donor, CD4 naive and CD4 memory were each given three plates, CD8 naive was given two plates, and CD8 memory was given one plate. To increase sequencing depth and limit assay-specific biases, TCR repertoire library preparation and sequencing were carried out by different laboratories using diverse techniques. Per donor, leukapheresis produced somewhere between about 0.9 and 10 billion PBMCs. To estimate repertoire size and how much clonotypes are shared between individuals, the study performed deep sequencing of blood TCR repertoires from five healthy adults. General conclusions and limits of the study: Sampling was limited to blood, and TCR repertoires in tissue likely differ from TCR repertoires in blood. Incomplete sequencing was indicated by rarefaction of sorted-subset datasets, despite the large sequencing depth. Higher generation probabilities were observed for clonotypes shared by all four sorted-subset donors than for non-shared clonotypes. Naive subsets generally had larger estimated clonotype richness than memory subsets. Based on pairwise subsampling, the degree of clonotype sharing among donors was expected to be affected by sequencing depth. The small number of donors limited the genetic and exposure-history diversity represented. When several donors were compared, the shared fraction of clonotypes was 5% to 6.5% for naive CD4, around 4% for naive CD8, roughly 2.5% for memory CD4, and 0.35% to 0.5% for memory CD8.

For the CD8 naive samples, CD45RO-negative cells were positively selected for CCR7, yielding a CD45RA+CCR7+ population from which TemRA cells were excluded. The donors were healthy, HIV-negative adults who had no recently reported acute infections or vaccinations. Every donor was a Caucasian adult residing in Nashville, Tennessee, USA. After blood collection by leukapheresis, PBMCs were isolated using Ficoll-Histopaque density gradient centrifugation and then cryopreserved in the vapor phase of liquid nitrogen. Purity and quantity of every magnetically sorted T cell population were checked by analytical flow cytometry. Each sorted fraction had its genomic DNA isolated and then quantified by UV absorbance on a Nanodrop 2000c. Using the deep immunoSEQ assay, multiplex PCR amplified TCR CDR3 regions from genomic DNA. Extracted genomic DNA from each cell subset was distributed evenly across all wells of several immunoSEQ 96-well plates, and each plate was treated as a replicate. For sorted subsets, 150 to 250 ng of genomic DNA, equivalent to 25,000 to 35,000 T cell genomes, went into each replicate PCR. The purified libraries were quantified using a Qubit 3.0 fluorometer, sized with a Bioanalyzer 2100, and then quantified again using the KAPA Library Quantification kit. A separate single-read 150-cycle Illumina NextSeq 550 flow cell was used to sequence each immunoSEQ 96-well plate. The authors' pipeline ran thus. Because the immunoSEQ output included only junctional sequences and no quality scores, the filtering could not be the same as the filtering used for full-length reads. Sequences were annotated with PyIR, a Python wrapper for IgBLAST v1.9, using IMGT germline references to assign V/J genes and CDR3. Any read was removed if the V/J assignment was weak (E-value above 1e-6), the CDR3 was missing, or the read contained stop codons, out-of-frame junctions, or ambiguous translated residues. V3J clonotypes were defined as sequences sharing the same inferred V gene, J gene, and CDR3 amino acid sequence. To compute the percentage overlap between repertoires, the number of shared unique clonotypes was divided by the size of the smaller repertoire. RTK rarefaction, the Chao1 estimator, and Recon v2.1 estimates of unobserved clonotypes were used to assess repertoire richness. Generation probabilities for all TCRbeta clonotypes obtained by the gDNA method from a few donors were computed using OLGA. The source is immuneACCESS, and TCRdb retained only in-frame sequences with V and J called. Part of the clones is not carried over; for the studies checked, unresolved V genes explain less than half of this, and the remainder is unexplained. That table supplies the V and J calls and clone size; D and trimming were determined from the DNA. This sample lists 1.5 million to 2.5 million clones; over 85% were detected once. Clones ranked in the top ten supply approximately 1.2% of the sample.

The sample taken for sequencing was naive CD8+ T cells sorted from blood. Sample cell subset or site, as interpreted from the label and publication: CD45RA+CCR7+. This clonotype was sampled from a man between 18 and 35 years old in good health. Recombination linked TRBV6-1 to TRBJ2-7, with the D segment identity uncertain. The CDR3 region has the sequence CASSEAPAGSYEQYF. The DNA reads TGTGCCAGCAGTGAAGCGCCAGCCGGTTCCTACGAGCAGTACTTC.